This TCR beta chain was obtained from a study of cytomegalovirus exposure and HLA in healthy donors. For the study at large: A subsequent analysis reported that the 95 to 150 validation repertoires were produced on the same platform that had also been used for the 666 first-cohort repertoires.

CDR1 and CDR2 from the germline V gene are SGDLS and YYNGEE. CDR3 size: 13 residues. The V end was cut by 0 bases, the J end by 9 bases, with 10 bases between. Produced via immunoSEQ multiplex PCR; TCRdb's table is partial and in-frame only. The repertoire includes about 270,000 clones, approximately 86% of them detected once, and roughly 1% sits in the top ten. Donors came from a validation cohort of over a hundred subjects, distinct from the first 666-subject cohort. The sample consisted of PBMCs. V gene TRBV9 combines with J gene TRBJ2-1; D unclear. This clonotype was sampled from a woman between 18 and 30 years old in good health and CMV-seronegative. The CDR3 DNA sequence: TGTGCCAGCAGCGTAGTCCTAATTGGTGAGCAGTTCTTC. It yields the protein CASSVVLIGEQFF.